The clone carrying this T cell receptor (beta chain) was seen only a few times. Its antigen remains unidentified. Tregs were sorted as CD4+CD25+CD127-/low cells. Constant-region reverse primers amplified full-length variable regions, followed by semi-nested Nested Universal Primer A PCR. TCRdb reprocessed the 5' RACE reads with MiXCR, giving one entry per CDR3 protein. The table records tens of thousands of distinct CDR3 sequences, 26% of them present only once. With 1 base removed from V and 6 bases from J, the gap between germline ends came to 12 bases. The CDR3 loop spans 15 amino acids. CDR1 and CDR2 from the germline V gene are SGHTA and FQGNSA. Regarding the study as a whole: Tumor memory CD4+ T cell TCR gene usage clustered with blood and lymph node memory CD4+ cells and lymph node naive CD4+ cells. Tumor Tregs overlapped most with tumor, then blood, naive CD4+ cells.

V and J are TRBV7-2 and TRBJ1-4; a possible D gene is TRBD1 (5 bases). This receptor was taken from a female donor with breast cancer. Sequenced material: tumor-infiltrating Tregs sorted from the breast tumor. CDR3 nucleotides: TGTGCCAGCAGCTTAGGAGGCAGGGCCGATGAAAAACTGTTTTTT. This sequence encodes CASSLGGRADEKLFF.